This T cell receptor beta chain appears in the sequencing data of a study of T cells after yellow fever vaccination. TCRdb recomputed calls from the 5' RACE reads with MiXCR, one row per CDR3 protein. The sample lists around 250,000 distinct CDR3 sequences; about 7% were seen once. General study results and limits: Within FACS-sorted repertoires, abundant clonotypes contaminating from the bulk population could be present. Only a small proportion of the clonotypes turned up in both the CD4 and the CD8 compartments, likely arising from convergent recombination.

Trimming took 0 bases from V and 6 from J; bases not matched to a gene: 2. Germline assignment: CDR1 MNHEY and CDR2 SVGEGT. CDR3 length: 13 amino acids. This clonotype has more than one count but fewer than ten. The antigen remains unidentified. The receptor's source is a man under 40 who received the YFV17D yellow fever vaccine. The rearrangement links TRBV6-2 or TRBV6-3 to TRBJ2-7; TRBD1 agrees at 7 bases. The input for sequencing was CD4+ T cells sorted from PBMCs, taken 15 days after the yellow fever booster vaccination. CDR3 protein: CASSYSTGTEQYF. CDR3 DNA sequence: TGTGCCAGCAGTTACTCGACAGGGACCGAGCAGTACTTC.